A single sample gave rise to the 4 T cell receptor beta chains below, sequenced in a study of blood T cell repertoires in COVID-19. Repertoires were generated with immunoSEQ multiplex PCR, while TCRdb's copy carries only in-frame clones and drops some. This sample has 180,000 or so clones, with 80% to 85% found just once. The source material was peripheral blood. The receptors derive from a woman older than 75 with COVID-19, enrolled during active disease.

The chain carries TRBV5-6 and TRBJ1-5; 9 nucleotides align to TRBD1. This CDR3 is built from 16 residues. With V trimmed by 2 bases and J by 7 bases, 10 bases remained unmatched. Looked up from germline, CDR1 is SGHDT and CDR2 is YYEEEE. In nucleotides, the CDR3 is TGTGCCAGCAGCTTTAACCAGGACAGGGGATACCAGCCCCAGCATTTT. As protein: CASSFNQDRGYQPQHF.

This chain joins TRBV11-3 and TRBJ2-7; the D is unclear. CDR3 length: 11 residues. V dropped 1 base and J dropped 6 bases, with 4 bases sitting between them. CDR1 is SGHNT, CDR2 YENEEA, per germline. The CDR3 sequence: CASSLAGEQYF. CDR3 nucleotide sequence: TGTGCCAGCAGCTTAGCAGGCGAGCAGTACTTC.

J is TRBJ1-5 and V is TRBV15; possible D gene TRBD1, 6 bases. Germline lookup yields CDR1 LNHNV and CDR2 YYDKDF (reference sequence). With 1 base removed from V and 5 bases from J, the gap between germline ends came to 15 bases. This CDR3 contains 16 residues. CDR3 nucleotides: TGTGCCACCAGCAGAGCCGACAGGCAAGGCGATCAGCCCCAGCATTTT. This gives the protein CATSRADRQGDQPQHF.

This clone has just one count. The CDR3 reads CASSPQAGGPDTQYF. The CDR3 bases are TGTGCCAGCAGCCCCCAGGCGGGAGGGCCAGATACGCAGTATTTT. The chain recombines TRBV5-8 with TRBJ2-3; 9 bases are shared with TRBD2. The CDR3 consists of 15 residues. Germline loops: CDR1 SGHTS, CDR2 YDEGEE. The V segment lost 4 bases and the J segment 4 bases; nucleotides outside the gene matches: 7.